This entry features one TCR beta chain sequence. What it recognizes is unknown. These data originate in a study of OX40 agonist ivuxolimab in advanced cancers. Study background: Three dose-escalation patients had partial responses: one with hepatocellular carcinoma and two with cutaneous melanoma. General observations from the study: Among the nonresponders, some also had low normalized T-cell clonal expansion. The specificity for antigen of the expanded peripheral T cells was not determined.

TCRdb's copy holds only in-frame clones and misses some; the assay was immunoSEQ multiplex PCR. The sample consists of over 55,000 clones, roughly 88% of them appearing once. Germline CDR1 is SGHNT and CDR2 is YENEEA. Trimming cost V 5 bases and J 4 bases, with 14 bases left between them. The CDR3 has 14 residues. V and J are TRBV11-3 and TRBJ1-1, with D possibly being TRBD1 (6 bases). The sequence derives from an adult with an advanced solid tumor such as melanoma, head and neck, liver or kidney cancer. The input for sequencing was CD4+ or CD8+ T cells sorted from blood, taken in a trial of the OX40 agonist ivuxolimab. The CDR3 region has the DNA TGTGCCAGCAGCCGGGACACGGGGCGCACTGAAGCTTTCTTT. Translation: CASSRDTGRTEAFF.